Given below is one TCR beta chain in context. Its specificity is unknown. Uncontrolled infection, other autoimmune disease, pregnancy and lactation each barred patients from inclusion. TCR beta CDR3 region amplification was performed from RNA transcripts. When the TCR CDR3 underwent first-round RT-PCR, the HTBI primer set was used. Each CDR3 protein is one row after TCRdb ran MiXCR on the multiplex PCR reads. The table shows around 760,000 distinct CDR3 sequences, with 30% to 40% occurring only once. Per germline, CDR1 SGHTA and CDR2 FQGNSA. This CDR3 is 14 amino acids long. The ends were cut back, 0 bases at V and 4 bases at J, with 7 bases in the middle. The data were obtained in a study of T cells in Graves' hyperthyroidism and ophthalmopathy. Looking at the study overall: Blood from the periphery was taken at initial diagnosis, before any treatment.

Regarding the study as a whole: Blood held most thyroid clonotypes expanded above 0.001 frequency.

The chain couples TRBV7-2 to TRBJ2-1; no clear D gene. The source material was blood. The sequence was obtained from a woman aged 40-49 years with Graves' hyperthyroidism. The CDR3: CASSLAPLYNEQFF. The DNA of the CDR3 is TGTGCCAGCAGCTTAGCCCCTTTATACAATGAGCAGTTCTTC.